This T cell receptor beta chain derives from a study of CD8 T cells in ankylosing spondylitis. Findings of the study overall: The study identified a TCR beta motif of roughly eight highly homologous variants that appeared characteristic of ankylosing spondylitis blood. Disease-associated clones were reportedly significantly overrepresented in matched ankylosing spondylitis synovial fluid.

Trimming left V 5 bases short and J 4 bases short, with 11 bases between. This CDR3 has 13 amino acids. Molecular-barcoded quantitative 5'-RACE produced these TCR beta libraries. Each CDR3 protein is one row after TCRdb ran MiXCR on the 5' RACE reads. The sample contains some 240,000 distinct CDR3 sequences, 20% to 30% of which appear only once. This clonotype was seen a handful of times. Its matching antigen is unknown. This clonotype originated in a male donor with ankylosing spondylitis or in good health (not recorded which). The material sequenced was blood, either unsorted or a sorted T cell fraction (not recorded which). The J gene is TRBJ1-1, the V gene TRBV12-3 or TRBV12-4; D is possibly TRBD1 (5 bases). The CDR3: CASSTRQGTEAFF. In DNA form, the CDR3 reads TGTGCCAGCAGTACTCGTCAGGGCACTGAAGCTTTCTTT.